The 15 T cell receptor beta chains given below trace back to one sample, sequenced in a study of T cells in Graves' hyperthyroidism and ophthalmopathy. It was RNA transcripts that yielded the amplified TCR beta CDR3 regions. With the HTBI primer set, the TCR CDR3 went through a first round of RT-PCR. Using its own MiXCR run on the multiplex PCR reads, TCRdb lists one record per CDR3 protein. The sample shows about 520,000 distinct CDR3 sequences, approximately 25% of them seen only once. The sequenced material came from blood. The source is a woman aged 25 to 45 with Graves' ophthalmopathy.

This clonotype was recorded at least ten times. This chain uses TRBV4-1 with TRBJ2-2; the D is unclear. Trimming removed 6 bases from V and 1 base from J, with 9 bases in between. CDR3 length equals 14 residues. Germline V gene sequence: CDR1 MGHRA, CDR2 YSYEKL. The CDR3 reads CASRPTLNTGELFF. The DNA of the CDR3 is TGCGCCAGCAGACCAACCTTGAACACCGGGGAGCTGTTTTTT.

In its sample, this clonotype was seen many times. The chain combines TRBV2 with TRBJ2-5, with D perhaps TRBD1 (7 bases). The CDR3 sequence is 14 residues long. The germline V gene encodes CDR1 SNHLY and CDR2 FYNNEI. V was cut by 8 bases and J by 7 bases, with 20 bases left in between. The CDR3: CASLRQGGGGTQYF. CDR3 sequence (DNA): TGTGCCAGCCTACGACAGGGTGGAGGGGGGACCCAGTACTTC.

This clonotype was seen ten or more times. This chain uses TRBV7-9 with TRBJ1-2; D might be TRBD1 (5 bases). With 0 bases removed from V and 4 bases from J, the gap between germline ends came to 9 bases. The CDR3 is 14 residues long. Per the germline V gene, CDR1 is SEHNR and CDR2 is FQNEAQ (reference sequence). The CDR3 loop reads CASSLAGEVYGYTF. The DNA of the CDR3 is TGTGCCAGCAGCTTAGCAGGGGAAGTCTATGGCTACACCTTC.

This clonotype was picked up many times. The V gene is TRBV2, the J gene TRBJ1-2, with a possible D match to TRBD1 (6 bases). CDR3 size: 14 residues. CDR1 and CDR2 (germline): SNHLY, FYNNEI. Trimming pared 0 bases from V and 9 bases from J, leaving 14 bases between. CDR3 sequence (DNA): TGTGCCAGCAGTGAAGCGGGGCCAGGGGTCAGCTACACCTTC. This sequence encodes CASSEAGPGVSYTF.

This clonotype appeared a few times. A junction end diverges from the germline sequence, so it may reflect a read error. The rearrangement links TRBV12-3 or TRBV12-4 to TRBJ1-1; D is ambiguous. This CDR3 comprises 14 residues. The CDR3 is CPSSSPGGNTEAFF. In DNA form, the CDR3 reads TGTCCCAGCAGTTCCCCGGGTGGGAACACTGAAGCTTTCTTT.

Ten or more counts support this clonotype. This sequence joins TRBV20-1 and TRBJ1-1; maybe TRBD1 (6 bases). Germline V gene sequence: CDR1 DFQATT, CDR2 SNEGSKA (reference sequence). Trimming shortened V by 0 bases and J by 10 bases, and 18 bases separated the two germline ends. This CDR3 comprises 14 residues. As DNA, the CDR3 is TGCAGTGCTAGAGATGGATCGGACAGCGGGCCAGCTTTCTTT. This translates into CSARDGSDSGPAFF.

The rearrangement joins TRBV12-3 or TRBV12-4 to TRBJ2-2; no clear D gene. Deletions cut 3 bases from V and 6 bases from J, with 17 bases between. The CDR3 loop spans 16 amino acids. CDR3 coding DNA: TGTGCCAGCAGTTTTAGAGGTTTGCAAGTGGCCGGGGAGCTGTTTTTT. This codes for CASSFRGLQVAGELFF.

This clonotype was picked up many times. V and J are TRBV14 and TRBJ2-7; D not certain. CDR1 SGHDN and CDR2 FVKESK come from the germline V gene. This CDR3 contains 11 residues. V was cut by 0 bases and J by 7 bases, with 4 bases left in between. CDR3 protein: CASSQDQEQYF. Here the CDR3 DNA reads TGTGCCAGCAGCCAAGATCAAGAGCAGTACTTC.

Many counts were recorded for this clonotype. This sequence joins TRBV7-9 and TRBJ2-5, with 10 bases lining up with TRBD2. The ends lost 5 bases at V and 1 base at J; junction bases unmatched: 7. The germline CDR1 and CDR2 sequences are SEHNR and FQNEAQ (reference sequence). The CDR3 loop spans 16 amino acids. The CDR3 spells CASSGTGTSAQETQYF. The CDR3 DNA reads TGTGCCAGCAGCGGGACCGGGACTAGCGCCCAAGAGACCCAGTACTTC.

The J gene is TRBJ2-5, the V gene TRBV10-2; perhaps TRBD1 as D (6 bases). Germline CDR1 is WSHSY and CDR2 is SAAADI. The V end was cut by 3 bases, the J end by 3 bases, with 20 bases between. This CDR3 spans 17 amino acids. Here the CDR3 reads CASSEQGGDPFKETQYF. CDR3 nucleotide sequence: TGCGCCAGCAGTGAACAGGGTGGGGACCCCTTTAAAGAGACCCAGTACTTC.

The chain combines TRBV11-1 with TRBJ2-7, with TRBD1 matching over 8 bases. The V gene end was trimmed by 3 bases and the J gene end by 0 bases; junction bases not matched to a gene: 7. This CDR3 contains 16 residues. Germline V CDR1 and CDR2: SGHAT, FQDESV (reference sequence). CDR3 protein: CASSFTGTGTSYEQYF. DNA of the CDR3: TGTGCCAGCAGCTTCACCGGGACAGGCACCTCCTACGAGCAGTACTTC.

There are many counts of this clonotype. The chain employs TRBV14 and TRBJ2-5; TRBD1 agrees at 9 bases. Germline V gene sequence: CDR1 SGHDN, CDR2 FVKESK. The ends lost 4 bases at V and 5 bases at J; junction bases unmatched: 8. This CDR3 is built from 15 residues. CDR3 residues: CASSLGDRVPETQYF. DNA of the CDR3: TGTGCCAGCAGCCTAGGGGACAGGGTTCCGGAGACCCAGTACTTC.

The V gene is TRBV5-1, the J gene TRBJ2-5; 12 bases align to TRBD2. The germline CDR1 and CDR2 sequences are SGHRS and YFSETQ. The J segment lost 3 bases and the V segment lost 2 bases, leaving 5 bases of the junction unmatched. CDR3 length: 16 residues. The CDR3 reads CASSLLPSGGEETQYF. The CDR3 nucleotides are TGCGCCAGCAGCTTACTTCCTAGCGGGGGGGAAGAGACCCAGTACTTC.

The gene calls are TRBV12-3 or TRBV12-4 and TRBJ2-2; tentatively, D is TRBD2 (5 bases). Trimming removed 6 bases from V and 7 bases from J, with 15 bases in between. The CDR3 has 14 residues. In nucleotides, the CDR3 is TGTGCCAGCAGCGGAGCGGTCACTTTCGGGGAGCTGTTTTTT. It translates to CASSGAVTFGELFF.

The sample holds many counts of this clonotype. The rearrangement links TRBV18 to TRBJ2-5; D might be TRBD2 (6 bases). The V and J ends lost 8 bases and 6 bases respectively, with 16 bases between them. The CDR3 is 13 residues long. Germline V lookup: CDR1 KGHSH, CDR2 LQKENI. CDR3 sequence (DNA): TGTGCCAGCCAGACGGGACTTCGGAAGACCCAGTACTTC. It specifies CASQTGLRKTQYF.